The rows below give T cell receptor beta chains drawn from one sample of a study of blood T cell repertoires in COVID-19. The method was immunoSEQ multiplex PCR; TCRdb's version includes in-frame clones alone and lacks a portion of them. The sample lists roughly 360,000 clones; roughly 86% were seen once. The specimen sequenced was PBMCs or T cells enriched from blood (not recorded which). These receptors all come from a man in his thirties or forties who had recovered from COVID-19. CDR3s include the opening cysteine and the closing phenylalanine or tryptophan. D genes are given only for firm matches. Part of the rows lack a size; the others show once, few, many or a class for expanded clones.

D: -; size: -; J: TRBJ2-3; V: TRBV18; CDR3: CASSPNTDTQYF; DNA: TGTGCCAGCTCACCCAATACAGATACGCAGTATTTT
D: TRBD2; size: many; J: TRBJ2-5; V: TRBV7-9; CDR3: CASSSPGGGPETQYF; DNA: TGTGCCAGCAGTTCCCCGGGCGGGGGGCCGGAGACCCAGTACTTC
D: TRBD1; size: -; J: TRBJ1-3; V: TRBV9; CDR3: CASSGSGTASSGNTIYF; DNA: TGTGCCAGCAGCGGATCCGGGACAGCGTCGTCTGGAAACACCATATATTTT
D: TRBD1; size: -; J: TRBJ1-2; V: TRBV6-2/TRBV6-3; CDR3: CASSYTGGSYGYTF; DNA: TGTGCCAGCAGTTACACAGGGGGTAGCTATGGCTACACCTTC
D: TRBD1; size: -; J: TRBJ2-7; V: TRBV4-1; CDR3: CASSLRDRGSDEQYF; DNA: TGCGCCAGCAGCCTCCGGGACAGGGGATCGGACGAGCAGTACTTC
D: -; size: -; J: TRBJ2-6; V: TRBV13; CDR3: CASSLRSSSGANVLTF; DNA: TGTGCCAGCAGCTTAAGATCCAGCTCTGGGGCCAACGTCCTGACTTTC
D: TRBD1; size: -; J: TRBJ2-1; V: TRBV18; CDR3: CASSSGQGISNEQFF; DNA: TGTGCCAGCTCATCAGGACAGGGAATCTCTAATGAGCAGTTCTTC
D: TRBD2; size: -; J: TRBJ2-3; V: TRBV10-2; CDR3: CASSEPSGGTSTDTQYF; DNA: TGCGCCAGCAGTGAGCCTAGCGGGGGCACTAGCACAGATACGCAGTATTTT
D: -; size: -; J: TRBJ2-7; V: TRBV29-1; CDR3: CSVVADLRSYEQYF; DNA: TGCAGCGTTGTCGCGGATTTACGCTCCTACGAGCAGTACTTC
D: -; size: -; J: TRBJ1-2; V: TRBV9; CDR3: CASSQGRNYGYTF; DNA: TGTGCCAGCAGCCAGGGTAGGAACTATGGCTACACCTTC
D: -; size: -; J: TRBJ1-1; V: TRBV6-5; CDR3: CATQDRNTEAFF; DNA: TGTGCCACCCAGGACAGGAACACTGAAGCTTTCTTT
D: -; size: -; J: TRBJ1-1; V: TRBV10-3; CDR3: CAISENRAGVGTEAFF; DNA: TGTGCCATCAGTGAGAATCGGGCAGGGGTGGGCACTGAAGCTTTCTTT
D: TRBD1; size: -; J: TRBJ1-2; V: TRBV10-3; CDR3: CAISGTGSYDGYTF; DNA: TGTGCCATCAGTGGGACAGGGAGTTATGATGGCTACACCTTC
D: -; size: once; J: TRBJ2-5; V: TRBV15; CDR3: CATSSGSQETQYF; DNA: TGTGCCACCAGTTCCGGGTCCCAAGAGACCCAGTACTTC
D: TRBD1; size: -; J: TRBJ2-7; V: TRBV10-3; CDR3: CATKTGDYEQYF; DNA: TGTGCCACCAAGACAGGGGACTACGAGCAGTACTTC
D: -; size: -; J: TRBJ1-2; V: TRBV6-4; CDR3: CASSDSFFGSTYGYTF; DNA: TGTGCCAGCAGTGACTCATTCTTCGGGTCAACCTATGGCTACACCTTC
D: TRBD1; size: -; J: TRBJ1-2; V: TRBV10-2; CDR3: CASKTDNTGEGYTF; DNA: TGCGCCAGCAAAACCGATAACACAGGGGAAGGCTACACCTTC
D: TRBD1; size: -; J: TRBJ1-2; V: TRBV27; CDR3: CASSGGTGIFGYTF; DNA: TGTGCCAGCAGTGGAGGGACAGGTATTTTTGGCTACACCTTC
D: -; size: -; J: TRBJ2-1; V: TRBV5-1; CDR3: CASSLEEGLSYNEQFF; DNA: TGCGCCAGCAGCTTGGAGGAGGGACTCTCCTACAATGAGCAGTTCTTC
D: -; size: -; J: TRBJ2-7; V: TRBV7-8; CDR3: CASSLDRRGEQYF; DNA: TGTGCCAGCAGCTTAGATCGACGAGGGGAGCAGTACTTC
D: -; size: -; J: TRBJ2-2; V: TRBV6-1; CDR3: CASSEKRTSDTGELFF; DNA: TGTGCCAGCAGTGAAAAGAGAACCTCGGACACCGGGGAGCTGTTTTTT
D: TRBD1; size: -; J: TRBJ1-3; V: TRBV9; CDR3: CASSPRTGMTGNTIYF; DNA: TGTGCCAGCAGCCCCAGGACAGGGATGACTGGAAACACCATATATTTT
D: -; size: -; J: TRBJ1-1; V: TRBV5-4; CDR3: CASSLGQGQVTEAFF; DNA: TGTGCCAGCAGCTTGGGTCAGGGTCAGGTCACTGAAGCTTTCTTT
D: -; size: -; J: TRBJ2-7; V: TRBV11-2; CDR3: CASSLVSPAGPPYEQYF; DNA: TGTGCCAGCAGCTTAGTTTCCCCAGCGGGCCCCCCCTACGAGCAGTACTTC
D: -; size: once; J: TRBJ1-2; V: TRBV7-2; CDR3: CAWSGGYYGYTF; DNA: TGTGCCTGGTCGGGGGGGTACTATGGCTACACCTTC
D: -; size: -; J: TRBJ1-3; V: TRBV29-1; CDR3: CSVEDRAGHFSGNTIYF; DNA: TGCAGCGTTGAAGATCGGGCGGGCCACTTCTCTGGAAACACCATATATTTT
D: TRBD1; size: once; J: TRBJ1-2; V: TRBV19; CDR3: CASSTRDRGFAGYTF; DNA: TGTGCCAGTAGTACCCGGGACAGGGGCTTCGCGGGCTACACCTTC
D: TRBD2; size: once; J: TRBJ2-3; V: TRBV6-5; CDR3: CASSYGGGALDTQYF; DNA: TGTGCCAGCAGTTACGGCGGGGGGGCCTTAGATACGCAGTATTTT
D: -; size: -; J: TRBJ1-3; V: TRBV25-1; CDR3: CASSAQGFGNTIYF; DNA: TGTGCCAGCAGTGCCCAGGGTTTCGGAAACACCATATATTTT
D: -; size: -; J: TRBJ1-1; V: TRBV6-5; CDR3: CASKPGRVTEAFF; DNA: TGTGCCAGCAAACCGGGGAGGGTCACTGAAGCTTTCTTT
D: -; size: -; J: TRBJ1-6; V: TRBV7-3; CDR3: CASSLGHENSPLHF; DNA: TGTGCCAGCAGCCTTGGACACGAAAATTCACCCCTCCACTTT